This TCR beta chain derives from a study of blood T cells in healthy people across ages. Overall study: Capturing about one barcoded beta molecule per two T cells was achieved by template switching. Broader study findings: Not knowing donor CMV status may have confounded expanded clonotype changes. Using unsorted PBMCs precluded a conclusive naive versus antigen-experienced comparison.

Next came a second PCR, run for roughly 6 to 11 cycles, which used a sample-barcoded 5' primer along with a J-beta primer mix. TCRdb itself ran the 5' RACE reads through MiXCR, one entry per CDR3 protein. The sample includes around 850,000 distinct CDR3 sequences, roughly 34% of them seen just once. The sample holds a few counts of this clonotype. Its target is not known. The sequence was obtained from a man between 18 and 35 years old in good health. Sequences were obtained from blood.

In DNA form, the CDR3 reads TGCAGTGCTACATCTTACCACGAGCAGTACTTC. Translated, it gives CSATSYHEQYF. This chain joins TRBV20-1 and TRBJ2-7; D gene unclear. V was pared by 4 bases and J by 5 bases, with 9 bases between. The CDR3 has 11 amino acids. From germline, CDR1 is DFQATT and CDR2 SNEGSKA (reference sequence).